This TCR beta chain is drawn from a study of T cells in Graves' hyperthyroidism and ophthalmopathy. General study points: With a median lead of approximately 6.4 months before onset, the model predicted ophthalmopathy.

Patients aged 18 to 65 had newly diagnosed hyperthyroidism of under 2 months' duration. Uncontrolled infection, other autoimmune disease, pregnancy and lactation each barred patients from inclusion. Amplification targeted TCR beta CDR3 regions from RNA transcripts. The study used the HTBI primer set for a first-round RT-PCR of the TCR CDR3. One entry per CDR3 protein results from TCRdb running MiXCR on the multiplex PCR reads. The table shows some 690,000 distinct CDR3 sequences, with around 15% occurring only once. This clonotype was counted a few times. Its antigen remains unknown. The CDR3 is 12 amino acids. Trimming removed 5 bases at V and 15 bases at J, with 17 bases between. The germline V gene has CDR1 SEHNR and CDR2 FQNEAQ (reference sequence).

The V call is TRBV7-9, the J call TRBJ2-1; D possibly corresponds to TRBD1 (8 bases). The source is a man aged 50-59 years with Graves' hyperthyroidism. Sequencing input: blood. CDR3 in amino acids: CASSETGEGRFF. The CDR3 coding sequence is TGTGCCAGCAGCGAGACAGGGGAGGGTCGGTTCTTC.